This passage covers 26 T cell receptor beta chains from one sample sequenced in a study of T cell repertoires in cytomegalovirus infection. MiXCR was run by TCRdb on the reads, yielding one entry per CDR3 protein. Of about 58,000 distinct CDR3 sequences in the sample, around 18% were seen once. Their cognate antigens are unknown. Sequences were derived from CD8+ T cells from cultured PBMCs, sampled from culture after CMV antigen stimulation. The receptors stem from a human donor in good health (CMV status not recorded). Some clones in this sample may be carry-over from other donors' samples.

The V gene is TRBV28, the J gene TRBJ2-3; maybe TRBD1 (5 bases). This CDR3 region has 16 residues. Germline values: CDR1 MDHEN, CDR2 SYDVKM. Trimming stripped 7 bases from V and 2 bases from J, with 19 bases between. CDR3: CASNVLAGKITDTQYF. The CDR3 DNA follows: TGTGCCAGCAACGTACTGGCAGGGAAAATCACAGATACGCAGTATTTT.

This rearrangement joins TRBV19 to TRBJ2-7, with 11 bases matching TRBD2. CDR3 size: 18 residues. Looked up from germline, CDR1 is LNHDA and CDR2 is SQIVND (reference sequence). The V and J ends lost 4 bases and 0 bases, in that order; junction bases with no gene match: 11. CDR3: CASSTFPRTSGYSYEQYF. In DNA form, the CDR3 reads TGTGCCAGTAGTACCTTCCCAAGGACTAGCGGGTACTCCTACGAGCAGTACTTC.

This clonotype was recorded many times. The V and J genes are TRBV7-8 and TRBJ2-7; D not resolved. V was clipped by 5 bases and J by 1 base, with 21 bases between them. CDR1 and CDR2 from the germline V gene are SGHVS and FQNEAQ. This CDR3 is built from 17 residues. CDR3 DNA: TGTGCCAGCAGCCCCGCCGGTTTGGGCCTTCGATCCTACGAGCAGTACTTC. This gives the protein CASSPAGLGLRSYEQYF.

J is TRBJ2-5 and V is TRBV7-7, with D tentatively TRBD1 (6 bases). CDR1 and CDR2 from the germline V gene are SSHAT and FNYEAQ (reference sequence). The CDR3 spans 13 residues. The V end lost 6 bases, the J end lost 2 bases, and 10 bases lay between the germline ends. The CDR3 reads CASSRTAQETQYF. For the CDR3, the DNA is TGTGCCAGCAGTCGGACAGCACAAGAGACCCAGTACTTC.

This clonotype was seen more than once but under ten times. The junction does not match germline at one end; this may be a read error. The chain has TRBV7-9 and TRBJ1-1; D possibly corresponds to TRBD1 (6 bases). In germline, CDR1 is SEHNR, CDR2 FQNEAQ (reference sequence). The CDR3 has 16 residues. The CDR3: CASSLGGRGANSEAFF. CDR3 coding DNA: TGTGCCAGCAGCCTCGGGGGCAGGGGTGCTAACAGTGAAGCTTTCTTT.

The chain carries TRBV6-1 and TRBJ1-1; TRBD1 is a possible D gene (5 bases). The CDR3 spans 13 residues. Trimming removed 6 bases from V and 2 bases from J, with 10 bases in between. CDR1 is MNHNS, CDR2 SASEGT, per germline. For the CDR3, the DNA is TGTGCCAGCAGGGGGACGGAAAACACTGAAGCTTTCTTT. Residues: CASRGTENTEAFF.

The V gene is TRBV6-2 or TRBV6-3, the J gene TRBJ1-5; D not resolved. Per the germline V gene, CDR1 is MNHEY and CDR2 is SVGEGT. Trimming removed 6 bases from V and 0 bases from J, with 18 bases in between. The CDR3 is 17 residues long. This CDR3 is CASSTIGPMDSNQPQHF. The CDR3 bases are TGTGCCAGCAGCACCATTGGACCGATGGATAGCAATCAGCCCCAGCATTTT.

The V call is TRBV2, the J call TRBJ2-1, with 7 bases fitting TRBD2. Trimming at V came to 7 bases and at J to 0 bases, leaving 6 bases not matched to a gene. Germline values: CDR1 SNHLY, CDR2 FYNNEI. CDR3 size: 15 residues. The CDR3 sequence is CASNKWGGSYNEQFF. DNA of the CDR3: TGTGCCAGCAATAAATGGGGGGGCTCCTACAATGAGCAGTTCTTC.

In its sample, this clonotype was seen once. The genes are TRBV7-2 and TRBJ2-2; a possible D gene is TRBD2 (7 bases). This CDR3 spans 16 amino acids. Germline V CDR1 and CDR2: SGHTA, FQGNSA. V shed 2 bases and J shed 4 bases, with 14 bases lying between them. CDR3 nucleotides: TGTGCCAGCAGCTTAAAACGGGGGGCGCCCACCGGGGAGCTGTTTTTT. This encodes CASSLKRGAPTGELFF.

The sample holds many counts of this clonotype. The rearrangement uses TRBV4-3 and TRBJ1-2, with 8 bases identical to TRBD1. V shed 0 bases and J 2 bases; nucleotides not matched to a gene: 20. Germline V gene lookup returns CDR1 LGHNA and CDR2 YSLEER. This CDR3 contains 21 residues. CDR3 sequence reads: CASSQDELGRGRGPLNYGYTF. For the CDR3, the DNA is TGCGCCAGCAGCCAAGATGAACTTGGTAGGGGCAGGGGGCCTTTGAACTATGGCTACACCTTC.

The rearrangement links TRBV7-6 to TRBJ2-7; D gene unclear. The ends were cut back, 4 bases at V and 7 bases at J, with 8 bases in the middle. The CDR3 covers 11 residues. The germline V gene encodes CDR1 SGHVS and CDR2 FNYEAQ. CDR3 in amino acids: CASSSLGEQYF. The CDR3 DNA follows: TGTGCCAGCAGCTCCTTAGGGGAGCAGTACTTC. Using reference TRBV7-6 and TRBJ2-7 for the parts outside the CDR3, the full variable domain is GAGVSQSPRYKVTKRGQDVALRCDPISGHVSLYWYRQALGQGPEFLTYFNYEAQQDKSGLPNDRFSAERPEGSISTLTIQRTEQRDSAMYRCASSSLGEQYFGPGTRLTVT.

This clonotype appeared a few times. This may come from a read error, since a much larger clone is one base off. This chain connects TRBV5-6 to TRBJ2-3, with D possibly TRBD1 on 6 matching bases. In germline, CDR1 is SGHDT, CDR2 YYEEEE. The CDR3 covers 14 residues. With 4 bases removed from V and 1 base from J, the gap between germline ends came to 10 bases. The CDR3 nucleotides are TGTGCCAGCAGCCCCTGGACAGGCACAGATACGCAGTATTTT. Protein product: CASSPWTGTDTQYF.

This sequence joins TRBV7-6 and TRBJ2-7; 7 nucleotides agree with TRBD1. Germline values: CDR1 SGHVS, CDR2 FNYEAQ. V shed 5 bases, J shed 2 bases, and the junction held 9 bases outside the gene matches. The CDR3 contains 15 residues. CDR3 in amino acids: CASSNRQGEPYEQYF. In DNA, the CDR3 is TGTGCCAGCAGCAATCGACAGGGAGAACCCTACGAGCAGTACTTC.

The V call is TRBV9, the J call TRBJ2-5; 10 bases line up with TRBD2. Germline CDR1 is SGDLS and CDR2 is YYNGEE. CDR3 length equals 17 residues. The junction had 10 bases not matched to a gene; V was cut back by 1 base and J by 4 bases. CDR3 DNA sequence: TGTGCCAGCAGCGTAAGCCCGGGACTAGCGTCACGAGAGACCCAGTACTTC. Translating it yields CASSVSPGLASRETQYF.

The chain has TRBV7-9 and TRBJ2-7; no reliable D call. V was pared by 2 bases and J by 4 bases, with 9 bases between. The CDR3 consists of 13 residues. From germline, CDR1 is SEHNR and CDR2 FQNEAQ (reference sequence). The CDR3 coding sequence is TGTGCCAGCAGCTTAAATTCACCTTACGAGCAGTACTTC. It yields the protein CASSLNSPYEQYF.

This clonotype was observed a single time. The V call is TRBV5-6, the J call TRBJ1-2, with unresolved D. Germline-derived CDR1 and CDR2 are SGHDT and YYEEEE. V was shortened by 4 bases and J by 10 bases, with 11 bases between the two germline ends. This CDR3 has 11 amino acids. The CDR3 region is CASSHSHIYTF. The CDR3 DNA sequence: TGTGCCAGCAGCCACAGCCATATCTACACCTTC.

This clonotype showed up many times. The V and J genes are TRBV7-2 and TRBJ2-3, with TRBD2 identical over 13 bases. The CDR3 runs 17 residues. Germline-derived CDR1 and CDR2 are SGHTA and FQGNSA. V dropped 6 bases and J dropped 7; count of bases not matched to a gene: 13. The CDR3 loop is CASSYGTSGIPGNTQYF. As DNA, the CDR3 is TGTGCCAGCAGTTACGGGACTAGCGGGATACCCGGAAATACGCAGTATTTT. Combining the CDR3 with reference TRBV7-2 and TRBJ2-3 gives the whole variable domain GAGVSQSPSNKVTEKGKDVELRCDPISGHTALYWYRQSLGQGLEFLIYFQGNSAPDKSGLPSDRFSAERTGGSVSTLTIQRTQQEDSAVYLCASSYGTSGIPGNTQYFGPGTRLTVL.

This clonotype was observed a few times. V usage is TRBV9 and J usage is TRBJ2-1; D call uncertain. Germline lookup yields CDR1 SGDLS and CDR2 YYNGEE. Trimming took 0 bases from V and 9 from J, leaving 10 bases between them. The CDR3 contains 13 residues. The CDR3 here is CASSVEWSGEQFF. CDR3 in DNA: TGTGCCAGCAGCGTAGAGTGGAGTGGTGAGCAGTTCTTC.

The chain carries TRBV6-1 and TRBJ1-3, with D possibly TRBD1 on 6 matching bases. Trimming removed 0 bases at V and 7 bases at J, with 16 bases between. CDR3 length: 16 residues. CDR1 and CDR2 from the germline V gene are MNHNS and SASEGT. The CDR3 here is CASSEARGAMRNTIYF. DNA of the CDR3: TGTGCCAGCAGTGAAGCGCGGGGGGCTATGAGGAACACCATATATTTT.

The chain is built from TRBV7-2 and TRBJ2-3; 10 bases map to TRBD2. Germline CDR1 and CDR2: SGHTA and FQGNSA. Trimming cost V 5 bases and J 4 bases; bases outside gene matches: 9. CDR3 length equals 16 residues. CDR3 loop: CASSGNSGRRADTQYF. CDR3 bases: TGTGCCAGCAGCGGGAATAGCGGGAGGCGGGCAGATACGCAGTATTTT.

The gene calls are TRBV5-1 and TRBJ2-7; the D is unclear. This CDR3 comprises 12 residues. With 4 bases removed from V and 7 bases from J, the gap between germline ends came to 12 bases. Germline CDR1 SGHRS, CDR2 YFSETQ. The CDR3 DNA sequence: TGCGCCAGCAGCCGATTGAGTGGGGAGCAGTACTTC. Protein product: CASSRLSGEQYF. The complete variable domain, with remaining parts taken from reference TRBV5-1 and TRBJ2-7, reads KAGVTQTPRYLIKTRGQQVTLSCSPISGHRSVSWYQQTPGQGLQFLFEYFSETQRNKGNFPGRFSGRQFSNSRSEMNVSTLELGDSALYLCASSRLSGEQYFGPGTRLTVT.

This clonotype has only a few counts. The chain has TRBV7-6 and TRBJ2-1, with 9 bases that match TRBD1. With 3 bases clipped from V and 9 bases from J, the junction kept 0 bases outside the gene matches. The CDR3 extends over 12 amino acids. In germline, CDR1 is SGHVS, CDR2 FNYEAQ. CDR3 bases: TGTGCCAGCAGCTTGACAGGGGGTGAGCAGTTCTTC. It codes for CASSLTGGEQFF.

This clonotype was picked up one time. This chain uses TRBV9 with TRBJ2-7; possible D gene TRBD2, 6 bases. The CDR3 runs 14 residues. The germline CDR1 and CDR2 sequences are SGDLS and YYNGEE. V was pared by 4 bases and J by 3 bases, with 14 bases between. The CDR3 DNA sequence: TGTGCCAGCAGCTCAAATGGCGGGAACTACGAGCAGTACTTC. Translation: CASSSNGGNYEQYF.

This clonotype was counted a few times. V usage is TRBV7-2 and J usage is TRBJ2-7; 11 nucleotides line up with TRBD1. The CDR3 is 18 residues long. V dropped 4 bases and J dropped 3; count of bases not matched to a gene: 14. Germline assignment: CDR1 SGHTA and CDR2 FQGNSA. In nucleotides, the CDR3 is TGTGCCAGCAGCTCGGGGACAGGGGGTAACGATTCTCTCTACGAGCAGTACTTC. Its translation is CASSSGTGGNDSLYEQYF.

A few counts support this clonotype. The gene calls are TRBV7-9 and TRBJ2-1, with D maybe TRBD2 (6 bases). Trimming left V 4 bases short and J 3 bases short, with 7 bases between. CDR1 and CDR2 (germline): SEHNR, FQNEAQ (reference sequence). The CDR3 sequence is 13 residues long. CDR3 DNA: TGTGCCAGCAGCTCAGCGGGCTACAATGAGCAGTTCTTC. Residues: CASSSAGYNEQFF.

This clonotype has just a few counts. The gene calls are TRBV7-8 and TRBJ2-7; D might be TRBD1 (5 bases). CDR1 SGHVS and CDR2 FQNEAQ come from the germline V gene. The CDR3 is made up of 13 amino acids. V was clipped by 2 bases and J by 3 bases, with 8 bases between them. The CDR3 DNA reads as TGTGCCAGCAGCTTATTCCAGGGCTACGAGCAGTACTTC. This translates into CASSLFQGYEQYF.